The 27 T cell receptor beta chains below all came from one sample that was sequenced in a study of T cell changes during pregnancy in multiple sclerosis. Measured with immunoSEQ multiplex PCR; TCRdb has only the in-frame clones, and not every one. The sample records more than 60,000 clones, over 75% being singletons. The sample consisted of CD4+ T cells from peripheral blood mononuclear cells, taken in the third trimester of pregnancy. The receptors come from a female donor in good health, enrolled as a control in a pregnancy study.

This clone turned up a few times. The chain has TRBV10-3 and TRBJ1-6, with D maybe TRBD1 (5 bases). Germline V gene data show CDR1 as ENHRY and CDR2 as SYGVKD. V dropped 0 bases and J dropped 7 bases, with 13 bases sitting between them. This CDR3 is 16 amino acids long. The DNA of the CDR3 is TGTGCCATCAGTGAGTCTGCCGCAGGGAAGAATTCACCCCTCCACTTT. Protein product: CAISESAAGKNSPLHF.

This sequence joins TRBV4-3 and TRBJ2-1; 10 nucleotides agree with TRBD1. After removal of 0 bases from V and 6 bases from J, the junction contained 5 bases not matched to a gene. The CDR3 covers 16 residues. The V gene's germline CDR1 is LGHNA and CDR2 YSLEER. In nucleotides, the CDR3 is TGCGCCAGCAGCCAAGATTGGACAGGGGGTACCAATGAGCAGTTCTTC. It encodes CASSQDWTGGTNEQFF.

This clone was found once. The chain has TRBV4-2 and TRBJ1-1; D ambiguous. The germline V and J ends were trimmed by 1 base and 4 bases, with 10 bases remaining between them. This CDR3 is 14 amino acids long. Looked up from germline, CDR1 is LGHNA and CDR2 is YNFKEQ. The CDR3 sequence is CASSQGAGTTEAFF. Here the CDR3 DNA reads TGTGCCAGCAGCCAAGGGGCAGGTACCACTGAAGCTTTCTTT.

The chain employs TRBV30 and TRBJ2-7; TRBD2 might be the D (6 bases). CDR1 is GTSNPN, CDR2 SVGIG, per germline (reference sequence). Trimming cost V 0 bases and J 3 bases, with 12 bases left between them. The CDR3 covers 14 residues. The CDR3: CAWSVGGTLYEQYF. The CDR3 DNA reads TGTGCCTGGAGTGTCGGAGGGACCCTCTACGAGCAGTACTTC.

This sequence joins TRBV7-2 and TRBJ2-5, with TRBD2 as a possible D gene (5 bases). This CDR3 region has 16 residues. Trimming cost V 2 bases and J 1 base, with 14 bases left between them. CDR1 is SGHTA and CDR2 is FQGNSA in the germline V gene. CDR3 coding DNA: TGTGCCAGCAGCTTATCCACGGGGTCCTTCCAAGAGACCCAGTACTTC. Its protein product is CASSLSTGSFQETQYF.

The rearrangement uses TRBV7-2 and TRBJ1-2; TRBD1 aligns across 8 bases. Germline trimming cut 2 bases from V and 6 bases from J; bases unmatched to any gene: 11. Germline CDR1 is SGHTA and CDR2 is FQGNSA. The CDR3 loop spans 16 amino acids. The CDR3 region is CASSLNAGGVQDGYTF. The CDR3 DNA reads as TGTGCCAGCAGCTTAAACGCAGGGGGCGTACAGGATGGCTACACCTTC.

This chain connects TRBV27 to TRBJ2-2, with 7 bases identical to TRBD1. J gave up 1 base and V 4 bases, and 6 bases lay outside the gene matches. The CDR3 has 16 residues. From germline, CDR1 is MNHEY and CDR2 SMNVEV (reference sequence). The CDR3 DNA reads TGTGCCAGCAGTTCCCGACAGGGAGAGAACACCGGGGAGCTGTTTTTT. Translation: CASSSRQGENTGELFF.

V usage is TRBV4-3 and J usage is TRBJ2-3; 11 bases align to TRBD2. The CDR3 runs to 16 residues. The germline V gene encodes CDR1 LGHNA and CDR2 YSLEER. The J segment lost 3 bases and the V segment lost 8 bases, leaving 10 bases of the junction unmatched. The CDR3 nucleotides are TGCGCCAGCTCCCCCAGGGCTAGCGGGGGGACAGATACGCAGTATTTT. It is translated as CASSPRASGGTDTQYF.

This clone was counted a single time. The gene calls are TRBV15 and TRBJ2-7; D might be TRBD2 (6 bases). V was cut by 1 base and J by 6 bases, with 13 bases left in between. In germline, CDR1 is LNHNV, CDR2 YYDKDF (reference sequence). The CDR3 is 14 residues long. The CDR3 reads CATSRAGGLGEQYF. CDR3 sequence (DNA): TGTGCCACCAGCAGAGCTGGGGGGTTGGGCGAGCAGTACTTC.

The count of this clone is one. The chain employs TRBV30 and TRBJ1-6; weak D call: TRBD1 (6 bases). Trimming removed 0 bases from V and 6 bases from J, with 15 bases in between. The V gene's germline CDR1 is GTSNPN and CDR2 SVGIG (reference sequence). There are 16 residues in the CDR3. CDR3 region: CAWSVGGRRGNSPLHF. The CDR3 DNA reads as TGTGCCTGGAGTGTCGGGGGGCGTAGGGGTAATTCACCCCTCCACTTT.

This clone has more than one count but fewer than ten. The chain employs TRBV5-6 and TRBJ2-3; 10 bases align to TRBD1. Germline lookup yields CDR1 SGHDT and CDR2 YYEEEE. The CDR3 is 17 residues long. Trimming took 4 bases from V and 1 from J; bases not matched to a gene: 9. The CDR3 DNA follows: TGTGCCAGCAGCCACGAGTACGGACAGGGGGGCACAGATACGCAGTATTTT. Its protein is CASSHEYGQGGTDTQYF.

The gene calls are TRBV30 and TRBJ1-2; TRBD1 is a possible D gene (6 bases). CDR1 GTSNPN and CDR2 SVGIG come from the germline V gene (reference sequence). The V end was cut by 1 base, the J end by 1 base, with 10 bases between. CDR3 length: 14 amino acids. In DNA, the CDR3 is TGTGCCTGGAGTGCCGACAGGAATAACTATGGCTACACCTTC. Its translation: CAWSADRNNYGYTF.

The chain joins TRBV9 to TRBJ2-5, with 7 bases matching TRBD2. The CDR3 totals 19 residues. V shed 4 bases, J shed 2 bases, and the junction held 20 bases outside the gene matches. The germline CDR1 and CDR2 sequences are SGDLS and YYNGEE. CDR3 loop: CASSRYSPTRGGRQETQYF. CDR3 DNA sequence: TGTGCCAGCAGCAGGTATAGTCCCACCCGCGGGGGACGGCAAGAGACCCAGTACTTC.

J is TRBJ1-1 and V is TRBV9; 11 bases line up with TRBD1. This CDR3 comprises 15 residues. In germline, CDR1 is SGDLS, CDR2 YYNGEE. Trimming at V came to 4 bases and at J to 4 bases, leaving 6 bases not matched to a gene. CDR3 in DNA: TGTGCCAGCAGCCCAAGAGGGACAGGGGGCACTGAAGCTTTCTTT. Translating gives CASSPRGTGGTEAFF.

This clone has only one observation. The chain has TRBV6-5 and TRBJ1-1; D uncertain. Between the trimmed V and J ends, which lost 8 bases and 4 bases, there was a span of 20 bases. Germline V CDR1 and CDR2: MNHEY, SVGAGI. This CDR3 comprises 15 residues. The CDR3 nucleotides are TGTGCCAGCCGCCTCCGGGGAGGTACGGGCACTGAAGCTTTCTTT. Encoded protein: CASRLRGGTGTEAFF.

V and J are TRBV9 and TRBJ2-5; 7 bases agree with TRBD2. V lost 4 bases to trimming and J lost 5 bases; unmatched junction nucleotides: 11. This CDR3 is 15 amino acids long. Germline V gene data show CDR1 as SGDLS and CDR2 as YYNGEE. The CDR3 DNA sequence: TGTGCCAGCAGCTCCGTGGGGGGGATGCGGGAGACCCAGTACTTC. It is translated as CASSSVGGMRETQYF.

The chain carries TRBV6-1 and TRBJ2-5, with D tentatively TRBD1 (6 bases). V was shortened by 3 bases and J by 5 bases, with 13 bases between the two germline ends. The CDR3 extends over 14 amino acids. Germline V gene data show CDR1 as MNHNS and CDR2 as SASEGT. CDR3: CASSDPGAGETQYF. The CDR3 nucleotides are TGTGCCAGCAGTGATCCAGGGGCTGGGGAGACCCAGTACTTC.

CDR3 nucleotides: TGTGCCAGCAGCAGGGACACGAACTATGGCTACACCTTC. Translation gives CASSRDTNYGYTF. The J gene is TRBJ1-2, the V gene TRBV7-9, with D perhaps matching TRBD1 (6 bases). V lost 5 bases and J 2 bases, leaving 9 bases between the germline ends. The CDR3 spans 13 residues. Germline lookup yields CDR1 SEHNR and CDR2 FQNEAQ (reference sequence).

The chain links TRBV7-2 to TRBJ2-1; 7 nucleotides align to TRBD1. Germline CDR1 is SGHTA and CDR2 is FQGNSA. The V segment lost 5 bases and the J segment 9 bases; nucleotides outside the gene matches: 4. The CDR3 totals 12 residues. The CDR3 DNA reads TGTGCCAGCAGCCACGACAGGGCTGAGCAGTTCTTC. It translates to CASSHDRAEQFF.

The chain joins TRBV6-1 to TRBJ2-3; 10 nucleotides align to TRBD2. The CDR3 spans 18 residues. Trimming took 4 bases from V and 0 from J; bases not matched to a gene: 10. Germline values: CDR1 MNHNS, CDR2 SASEGT. The chain's CDR3 is CASSGAGGSSSSTDTQYF. The CDR3 coding sequence is TGTGCCAGCAGTGGAGCGGGGGGGTCCTCATCTAGCACAGATACGCAGTATTTT.

This chain uses TRBV9 with TRBJ2-1; 11 positions match TRBD2. This CDR3 has 16 residues. The V segment lost 2 bases and the J segment 6 bases; nucleotides outside the gene matches: 7. In germline, CDR1 is SGDLS, CDR2 YYNGEE. CDR3 residues: CASSVDSGGVGNEQFF. DNA for the CDR3: TGTGCCAGCAGCGTTGATAGCGGGGGGGTGGGCAATGAGCAGTTCTTC.

The chain couples TRBV6-5 to TRBJ1-3; the D is unclear. V lost 5 bases, J lost 2 bases, and 13 bases lay in between. This CDR3 has 15 residues. Germline-derived CDR1 and CDR2 are MNHEY and SVGAGI. CDR3 region: CASSHRGLAGNTIYF. The CDR3 bases are TGTGCCAGCAGTCACCGAGGCTTGGCTGGAAACACCATATATTTT.

V gene TRBV28 combines with J gene TRBJ2-7; TRBD1 is a possible D gene (6 bases). This CDR3 has 12 residues. Germline V lookup: CDR1 MDHEN, CDR2 SYDVKM. Trimming stripped 10 bases from V and 6 bases from J, with 16 bases between. The CDR3 coding sequence is TGTGCCACCCTACAGGGCCTAGGCGAGCAGTACTTC. The encoded protein is CATLQGLGEQYF.

The J gene is TRBJ1-1, the V gene TRBV11-3; 7 bases map to TRBD1. Unmatched junction bases numbered 7, after V lost 5 bases and J lost 10 bases. CDR1 SGHNT and CDR2 YENEEA come from the germline V gene. This CDR3 has 12 residues. The CDR3, as DNA: TGTGCCAGCAGCGTGACAGGGTTTGGAGCTTTCTTT. The encoded protein is CASSVTGFGAFF.

This clone has a single count. The rearrangement uses TRBV5-1 and TRBJ2-5; TRBD1 aligns across 8 bases. Germline V gene sequence: CDR1 SGHRS, CDR2 YFSETQ. This CDR3 is built from 14 residues. The V gene end was trimmed by 7 bases and the J gene end by 4 bases; junction bases not matched to a gene: 9. The CDR3 here is CASSPTGVVETQYF. In DNA, the CDR3 is TGCGCCAGCTCTCCGACAGGGGTTGTAGAGACCCAGTACTTC.

The chain joins TRBV7-2 to TRBJ2-7, with D possibly matching TRBD2 (5 bases). This CDR3 is built from 14 residues. The germline gives CDR1 SGHTA, CDR2 FQGNSA. Trimming removed 5 bases from V and 4 bases from J, with 15 bases in between. This CDR3 reads CASSPSGYLYEQYF. CDR3 sequence (DNA): TGTGCCAGCAGCCCGTCGGGGTATCTATACGAGCAGTACTTC.

The chain couples TRBV19 to TRBJ1-1; 9 bases map to TRBD1. Trimming cost V 5 bases and J 13 bases; bases outside gene matches: 20. The CDR3 contains 16 residues. Per germline, CDR1 LNHDA and CDR2 SQIVND (reference sequence). The CDR3 region is CASSPHPGQGTGLVFF. The CDR3 DNA reads as TGTGCCAGTAGTCCCCATCCGGGACAGGGAACCGGTTTAGTTTTCTTT.